This TCR beta chain was observed in a study of CD8 T cells in Susac syndrome. About 0.5 to 1 ug RNA was reverse transcribed with random hexamers. One entry per CDR3 protein results from TCRdb running MiXCR on the immunoSEQ multiplex PCR reads. The profile shows around 77,000 distinct CDR3 sequences, roughly 95% of them singletons. V was clipped by 5 bases and J by 11 bases, with 18 bases between them. The length of the CDR3 is 13 residues. Negative isolation was used for CD8+ and CD4+ T cells and FACS enrichment for TEMRA cells. The J gene is TRBJ1-1, the V gene TRBV12-3 or TRBV12-4; the D gene is possibly TRBD1 (6 bases). Material: CD4+ T cells from PBMCs. The TCR originated in a human donor with multiple sclerosis. Written as DNA, the CDR3 is TGTGCCAGCAGTCCGACAGGAGCTGTACTCGCTTTCTTT. The encoded protein is CASSPTGAVLAFF.